The TCR beta chain described here comes from a study of blood T cells in healthy people across ages. This CDR3 has 17 residues. Germline assignment: CDR1 KGHDR and CDR2 SFDVKD. The junction had 9 bases not matched to a gene; V was cut back by 1 base and J by 5 bases. This clonotype has only a few counts. A second PCR, run for about 6 to 12 cycles, used a sample-barcoded 5' primer plus a J-beta primer mix. TCRdb ran MiXCR on the 5' RACE reads and lists one entry per CDR3 protein. This repertoire shows some 700,000 distinct CDR3 sequences, approximately 43% found once; its top ten account for under 25%.

The receptor was derived from a woman in her sixties or seventies in good health. J is TRBJ2-3 and V is TRBV24-1, with 9 positions matching TRBD2. What was sequenced was blood. DNA of the CDR3: TGTGCCACCAGTGATTTTAACAAGCGGGAGGTTGGAGATACGCAGTATTTT. Translation: CATSDFNKREVGDTQYF.